This TCR beta chain was identified during a study of regulatory T cells in long-lasting Graves disease (dated by TCRdb to about 2021). The study in broad terms: Newly diagnosed Graves' disease patients had taken antithyroid drugs for less than 3 months. The study took place in China and was registered as a clinical trial. TCR sequencing covered around 13 persistent and some 20 newly diagnosed Graves' disease patients, some 33 samples in total. Persistent Graves' disease patients were compared with newly diagnosed Graves' disease patients by peripheral blood TCR sequencing and RNA sequencing. Here is what the overall study found, with its caveats: Only peripheral blood was studied, because thyroid tissue, the primary lesion, was inaccessible. Patients with persistent disease shared more public clonotypes (around 2,500) than newly diagnosed patients did (more than 900). Compared with newly diagnosed patients, patients with persistent Graves' disease had lower TCR Shannon entropy and fewer highly expanded clones, which suggests clonal expansion. TRBV28, TRBJ1-2 and TRBJ2-5 were preferentially used in persistent disease, while TRBV20-1 and TRBJ2-1 were favored in newly diagnosed disease. The small sample size was acknowledged by the authors as a limitation that may reduce accuracy. Sequencing and analysis were restricted to the TCR beta chain.

V is clipped by 0 bases and J by 2 bases, and the sequence between their germline boundaries is 10 bases long. The CDR3 spans 15 residues, from the cysteine through the phenylalanine. The retained sequence is limited to the CDR3, 45 bases, with the frame set at the first base. From the germline V gene, CDR1 is MGHRA and CDR2 is YSYEKL. This clonotype showed up many times. There is no known antigen for this receptor. No quality values exist for individual bases; no much larger clone is one base distant. Library preparation used multiplex PCR. TCRdb shows the sequencer as Illumina HiSeq 4000. To build TCR beta libraries, CDR3 regions were amplified by Arm-PCR using iRepertoire HTBI primers. Gel purification was performed on PCR products prior to sequencing. As for the original processing: A total of roughly 65 TRBV and some 15 TRBJ segments were identified across samples and were used for gene usage analysis of CDR3 amino acid clonotypes. COPE and FqMerger were used to merge the filtered high-quality paired reads into contigs. Contigs were aligned with BLAST to IMGT TRBV, TRBD and TRBJ reference genes, and CDR3 was defined per IMGT. Any clonotype with a frequency above 0.1% was classified as a highly expanded clone. Repertoire diversity was measured by Shannon entropy, and V-J evenness by the Gini coefficient. A clonotype found in more than one individual was treated as public. TCRdb passed the public sequencing reads through fastp at Q25 and MiXCR, retaining productive beta sequences. Every distinct CDR3 protein forms one entry, paired with its most common genes and DNA. None of the V and J calls come from the authors' own analysis; TCRdb made them. The sample records around 250,000 distinct CDR3 sequences, about 19% of which are singletons. The ten most abundant clones make up around 13% of the sample.

What the time point label conveys for this sample: newly diagnosed GD, antithyroid drugs for less than 3 months. RNA was extracted from PBMCs in TRIzol for both TCR sequencing and RNA sequencing. The diagnosis of Graves' disease was made according to American Thyroid Association guidelines. Patients for the study were recruited at an endocrinology department in Xi'an, China. From each patient, about 9 milliliters of peripheral blood was collected into an EDTA anticoagulant tube. Ficoll Paque Plus density gradient separation was used to isolate PBMCs, and no further T cell sorting was done. An Agilent 2100 Bioanalyzer and agarose gel were used to assess RNA quality, and a NanoDrop 2000 was used to measure RNA concentration.

Sequenced material: peripheral blood mononuclear cells (PBMCs), taken at new diagnosis, from a patient treated with antithyroid drugs. This clonotype was obtained from a female donor with Graves disease. The chain employs TRBV4-1 and TRBJ2-5, with the D gene too uncertain to name. The CDR3 loop reads CASSQDWPRQETQYF. The nucleotide sequence is given as TGCGCCAGCAGCCAAGATTGGCCGCGACAAGAGACCCAGTACTTC.